This is a list of T cell receptor beta chains from one sample in a study of lymphopenia after photon versus proton radiotherapy. Here immunoSEQ multiplex PCR was the method, and the copy in TCRdb shows in-frame clones only, minus some. Seen here are 37,000 or so clones, approximately 87% observed once, and the top ten hold around 2.9%. Sequencing used peripheral blood, obtained from a patient treated with photon-based radiotherapy. Source of these receptors: a man aged 50 to 59 with gastric cancer. CDR3s include the opening cysteine and the closing phenylalanine or tryptophan. The D gene is left open where the match is weak. Clone size is given for some rows only: seen once, a few or many times, or a class if the clone is expanded.

cdr3_aa,cdr3_nt,d_call,j_call,clone_size,v_call,cdr3_length
CASSFRDGEAFF,TGTGCCAGCAGCTTTCGTGACGGTGAAGCTTTCTTT,-,TRBJ1-1,-,TRBV5-4,12
CASSQEGTSGSTYNEQFF,TGTGCCAGCAGCCAAGAAGGGACTAGCGGGAGCACCTACAATGAGCAGTTCTTC,TRBD2,TRBJ2-1,-,TRBV4-2,18
CASSGSGTSGRVNEQFF,TGTGCCAGCAGTGGGTCCGGGACTAGCGGGAGGGTCAATGAGCAGTTCTTC,TRBD2,TRBJ2-1,-,TRBV6-1,17
CASSIGPTGVVTKNIQYF,TGTGCCAGTAGTATAGGGCCCACAGGGGTCGTTACCAAAAACATTCAGTACTTC,TRBD1,TRBJ2-4,-,TRBV19,18
CASSLGRTGVNYGYTF,TGTGCCAGCAGCTTGGGAAGGACAGGGGTTAACTATGGCTACACCTTC,TRBD1,TRBJ1-2,-,TRBV5-6,16
CASSITRASYEQYF,TGTGCCAGTAGTATAACCAGGGCTTCCTACGAGCAGTACTTC,-,TRBJ2-7,-,TRBV19,14
CASSERLLNTEAFF,TGTGCCAGCAGTGAGCGCCTACTGAACACTGAAGCTTTCTTT,-,TRBJ1-1,-,TRBV2,14
CASSVVGSRTTEQFF,TGTGCCAGCAGCGTAGTGGGCTCGAGGACGACAGAGCAGTTCTTC,-,TRBJ2-1,-,TRBV9,15
CASSFPTLTGRAGNTIYF,TGTGCCAGCAGCTTCCCCACCCTAACAGGGAGAGCTGGAAACACCATATATTTT,-,TRBJ1-3,-,TRBV7-9,18
CASSYDSYTEAFF,TGTGCCAGTAGCTACGACAGTTACACTGAAGCTTTCTTT,-,TRBJ1-1,-,TRBV19,13
CASTPLGSSSYEQYF,TGTGCCAGCACTCCTCTCGGGTCGAGCTCCTACGAGCAGTACTTC,-,TRBJ2-7,-,TRBV6-1,15
CASSPRDFGNEKLFF,TGTGCCAGCAGCCCAAGGGATTTCGGGAATGAAAAACTGTTTTTT,-,TRBJ1-4,-,TRBV13,15
CASSSRGDTQYF,TGTGCCAGCAGTAGCCGGGGAGATACGCAGTATTTT,-,TRBJ2-3,-,TRBV6-5,12
CASSQATGLGTKNIQYF,TGTGCCAGCAGCCAAGCTACCGGGCTGGGGACCAAAAACATTCAGTACTTC,-,TRBJ2-4,-,TRBV14,17
CASSPGSIGNQPQHF,TGTGCCAGCAGCCCCGGGTCGATAGGCAATCAGCCCCAGCATTTT,-,TRBJ1-5,-,TRBV6-1,15
CASSLGGATGGEQYF,TGCGCCAGCAGCTTGGGAGGAGCGACAGGGGGCGAGCAGTACTTC,TRBD1,TRBJ2-7,once,TRBV5-1,15
CASLGGDYEQYF,TGTGCCAGCCTTGGGGGTGACTACGAGCAGTACTTC,-,TRBJ2-7,-,TRBV25-1,12
CAWSLQGLDSGANVLTF,TGTGCCTGGAGCCTACAGGGGTTAGACTCTGGGGCCAACGTCCTGACTTTC,TRBD1,TRBJ2-6,-,TRBV30,17
CASRAMTYNEQFF,TGTGCCAGTAGGGCGATGACCTACAATGAGCAGTTCTTC,-,TRBJ2-1,-,TRBV19,13
CASSWGLAGVSNEQFF,TGTGCCAGCAGCTGGGGACTAGCGGGAGTAAGTAATGAGCAGTTCTTC,TRBD2,TRBJ2-1,-,TRBV5-6,16
CASSQRAGGPGELFF,TGTGCCAGCAGCCAGCGGGCAGGGGGCCCCGGGGAGCTGTTTTTT,TRBD1,TRBJ2-2,-,TRBV6-1,15
CASSDQPVYEQYF,TGCGCCAGCAGTGATCAACCGGTCTACGAGCAGTACTTC,-,TRBJ2-7,once,TRBV10-2,13
CASSLEGRRGNTIYF,TGTGCCAGCAGCTTAGAGGGCAGACGCGGAAACACCATATATTTT,-,TRBJ1-3,-,TRBV7-2,15